What follows describes a single TCR beta chain. Its antigen is unknown. These data are taken from a study of beta chain features in type 1 diabetes. Study-level findings and limits: Reads derived from cDNA could over-represent cells showing high TCR expression. Sampled from patients, naive, central memory and Treg TCRB repertoires appeared more similar than those sampled from healthy donors.

The germline V gene encodes CDR1 LNHDA and CDR2 SQIVND (reference sequence). V lost 2 bases to trimming and J lost 5 bases, with 16 bases between them. The CDR3 is 16 residues long. cDNA synthesis used the whole RNA isolate, giving expressed TCRB sequences. TCRdb's table, derived via immunoSEQ multiplex PCR, lists solely in-frame clones and lacks some. The table lists nearly 250,000 clones, over 12% of them singletons, with roughly 0.024% in the top ten. The sample comprised naive CD4+ T cells from blood. The chain employs TRBV19 and TRBJ1-5; perhaps TRBD1 as D (5 bases). The receptor's source is a woman in her thirties or forties in good health. The CDR3 DNA reads TGTGCCAGTAGTATAAGGGGCCAGCCTAGGGATCAGCCCCAGCATTTT. Encoded protein: CASSIRGQPRDQPQHF.